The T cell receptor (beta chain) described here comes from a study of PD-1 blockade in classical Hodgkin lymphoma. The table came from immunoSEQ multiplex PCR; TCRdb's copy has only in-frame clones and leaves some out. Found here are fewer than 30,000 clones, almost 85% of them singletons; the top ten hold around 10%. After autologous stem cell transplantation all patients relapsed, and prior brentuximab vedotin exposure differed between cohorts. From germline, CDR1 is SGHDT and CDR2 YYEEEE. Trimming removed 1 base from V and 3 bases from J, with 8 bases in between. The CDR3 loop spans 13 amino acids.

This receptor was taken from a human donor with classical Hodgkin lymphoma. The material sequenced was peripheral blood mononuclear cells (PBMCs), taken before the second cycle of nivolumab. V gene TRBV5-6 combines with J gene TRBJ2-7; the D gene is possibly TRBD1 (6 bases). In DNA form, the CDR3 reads TGTGCCAGCAGCTTGCAGGGGCACTACGAGCAGTACTTC. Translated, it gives CASSLQGHYEQYF.